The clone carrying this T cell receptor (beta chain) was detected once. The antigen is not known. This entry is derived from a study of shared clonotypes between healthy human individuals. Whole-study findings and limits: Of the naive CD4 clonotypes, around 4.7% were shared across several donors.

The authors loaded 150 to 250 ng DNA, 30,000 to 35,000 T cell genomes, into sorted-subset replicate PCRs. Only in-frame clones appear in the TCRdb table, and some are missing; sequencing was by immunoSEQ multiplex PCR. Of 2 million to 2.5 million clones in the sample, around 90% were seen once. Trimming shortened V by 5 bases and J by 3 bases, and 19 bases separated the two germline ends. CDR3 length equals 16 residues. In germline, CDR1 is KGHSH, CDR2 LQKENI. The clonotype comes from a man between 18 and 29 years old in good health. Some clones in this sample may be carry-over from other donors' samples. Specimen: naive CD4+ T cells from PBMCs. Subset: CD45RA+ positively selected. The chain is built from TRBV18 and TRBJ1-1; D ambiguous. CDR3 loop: CASSKTVAGFDTEAFF. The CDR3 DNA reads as TGTGCCAGCTCAAAAACGGTGGCGGGTTTCGACACTGAAGCTTTCTTT.